A single sample is the source of the 30 T cell receptor beta chains below, sequenced in a study of metastatic and nonmetastatic thyroid tumors. Before thyroid surgery, none of the patients had received any treatment. MiXCR re-clonotyped the PCR reads for TCRdb. The table shows 20,000 or so clones, with around 30% occurring only once. Sequences were obtained from blood. The receptors were gathered from a female donor with papillary thyroid cancer or a benign thyroid nodule (not recorded which). Some clones in this sample may be carry-over from other donors' samples.

This clone was observed a few times. This chain joins TRBV30 and TRBJ1-2; 8 bases agree with TRBD1. CDR3 length equals 14 residues. From germline, CDR1 is GTSNPN and CDR2 SVGIG (reference sequence). The V and J ends lost 5 bases and 8 bases, in that order; junction bases with no gene match: 13. In DNA form, the CDR3 reads TGTGCCTGGTCCCCCAAGGACAGGGCCTTCGGCTACACCTTC. It specifies CAWSPKDRAFGYTF.

This clone was found many times. V is TRBV4-1 and J is TRBJ1-1; D is ambiguous. Germline CDR1 is MGHRA and CDR2 is YSYEKL. This CDR3 spans 15 amino acids. The V and J ends lost 5 bases and 2 bases respectively, with 15 bases between them. CDR3 DNA: TGCGCCAGCAGCTTTGGACCTTCAAGTAACACTGAAGCTTTCTTT. Its translation: CASSFGPSSNTEAFF.

This clone was detected ten times or more. The chain joins TRBV20-1 to TRBJ2-5; 8 bases are a match to TRBD2. V lost 5 bases, J lost 1 base, and 3 bases stayed unmatched. CDR3 length: 13 residues. Germline CDR1 is DFQATT and CDR2 is SNEGSKA (reference sequence). The CDR3 sequence is CSAVAGFQETQYF. The CDR3 DNA is TGCAGTGCTGTAGCGGGATTCCAAGAGACCCAGTACTTC.

The chain employs TRBV12-3 or TRBV12-4 and TRBJ1-2; 9 nucleotides match TRBD1. Trimming at V came to 6 bases and at J to 2 bases, leaving 7 bases not matched to a gene. The length of the CDR3 is 15 residues. CDR3 bases: TGTGCCAGCAGCCCCGGACAGGGGCACAACTATGGCTACACCTTC. Translated: CASSPGQGHNYGYTF.

By share, this clone counts as medium-sized. The genes are TRBV6-1 and TRBJ1-2; possible D gene TRBD1, 5 bases. The CDR3 sequence is 12 residues long. Deletions cut 7 bases from V and 8 bases from J, with 14 bases between. Germline V lookup: CDR1 MNHNS, CDR2 SASEGT. The chain's CDR3 is CASNPGSYGYTF. In DNA, the CDR3 is TGTGCCAGCAATCCAGGGAGTTACGGCTACACCTTC.

The sample holds a few counts of this clone. The V gene is TRBV10-1, the J gene TRBJ2-5; D gene uncertain. CDR3 length equals 15 residues. The V gene's germline CDR1 is WNHNN and CDR2 SYGVQD (reference sequence). Trimming removed 0 bases from V and 0 bases from J, with 8 bases in between. CDR3 DNA sequence: TGCGCCAGCAGTGAGTCACCGTCCTACCAAGAGACCCAGTACTTC. This gives the protein CASSESPSYQETQYF.

This clone is medium-sized in the sample. The CDR3 region has the DNA TGTGCCACCAGTGAACCGGGAGTCGGGAATGAGCAGTTCTTC. The encoded protein is CATSEPGVGNEQFF. The chain carries TRBV24-1 and TRBJ2-1, with D tentatively TRBD2 (6 bases). CDR3 size: 14 residues. Looked up from germline, CDR1 is KGHDR and CDR2 is SFDVKD. The V end was cut by 4 bases, the J end by 7 bases, with 13 bases between.

The chain couples TRBV5-1 to TRBJ2-7; the D gene is possibly TRBD1 (5 bases). Trimming left V 1 base short and J 0 bases short, with 8 bases between. Germline values: CDR1 SGHRS, CDR2 YFSETQ. This CDR3 has 14 amino acids. The CDR3 region is CASSLSQDSYEQYF. The DNA for the CDR3 is TGCGCCAGCAGCTTGTCACAGGACTCCTACGAGCAGTACTTC. Full variable domain (rest looked up from reference TRBV5-1 and TRBJ2-7): KAGVTQTPRYLIKTRGQQVTLSCSPISGHRSVSWYQQTPGQGLQFLFEYFSETQRNKGNFPGRFSGRQFSNSRSEMNVSTLELGDSALYLCASSLSQDSYEQYFGPGTRLTVT.

As to this clone: The junction and the germline gene differ at one end; a read error may be behind it. The rearrangement links TRBV11-1 to TRBJ2-1, with no clear D. This CDR3 has 16 amino acids. The germline V gene has CDR1 SGHAT and CDR2 FQDESV (reference sequence). In nucleotides, the CDR3 is TGTGCCAGCAGCTTAGAACCGTGGAGCTCCTACAATGAGCAGCTCTTC. Translation gives CASSLEPWSSYNEQLF.

This chain connects TRBV4-1 to TRBJ2-7; D is possibly TRBD2 (6 bases). Trimming removed 1 base from V and 1 base from J, with 8 bases in between. This CDR3 comprises 14 residues. Germline CDR1 reads MGHRA; CDR2 reads YSYEKL. The CDR3 DNA reads TGCGCCAGCAGCCAAGGGCGGGAATCCTACGAGCAGTACTTC. It specifies CASSQGRESYEQYF.

The J gene is TRBJ1-2, the V gene TRBV11-2; D uncertain. Germline assignment: CDR1 SGHAT and CDR2 FQNNGV. This CDR3 has 13 residues. Trimming removed 1 base from V and 0 bases from J, with 3 bases in between. The DNA of the CDR3 is TGTGCCAGCAGCTTAGGACCTAACTATGGCTACACCTTC. This codes for CASSLGPNYGYTF.

This clone has a handful of counts. In DNA, the CDR3 is TGTGCCAGCTCCCTGGACACCTATCCCGATACGCAGTATTTT. Translation: CASSLDTYPDTQYF. The rearrangement uses TRBV12-3 or TRBV12-4 and TRBJ2-3; weak D call: TRBD1 (5 bases). Deletions cut 8 bases from V and 6 bases from J, with 18 bases between. The CDR3 has 14 residues.

This clone was picked up a small number of times. The CDR3 DNA reads as TGTGCCAGCAGTTACTCGAGCCGAATCGAGCAGTACTTC. Translating it yields CASSYSSRIEQYF. The V call is TRBV6-2 or TRBV6-3, the J call TRBJ2-7; D is ambiguous. Looked up from germline, CDR1 is MNHEY and CDR2 is SVGEGT. Trimming removed 0 bases at V and 6 bases at J, with 9 bases between. This CDR3 is built from 13 residues.

This clone was seen a single time. V usage is TRBV4-1 and J usage is TRBJ1-2; D is unclear. Germline CDR1 and CDR2: MGHRA and YSYEKL. V was trimmed by 1 base and J by 2 bases, leaving 8 bases between them. The CDR3 has 14 amino acids. CDR3 sequence reads: CASSQVSENYGYTF. Here the CDR3 DNA reads TGCGCCAGCAGCCAAGTATCAGAAAACTATGGCTACACCTTC.

This clone has a handful of counts. The chain employs TRBV2 and TRBJ1-1; 7 nucleotides agree with TRBD1. CDR1 is SNHLY and CDR2 is FYNNEI in the germline V gene. V lost 9 bases, J lost 5 bases, and 9 bases stayed unmatched. This CDR3 has 13 amino acids. The DNA for the CDR3 is TGTGCCAGTCAATCGACAGGGATGACTGAAGCTTTCTTT. Its protein is CASQSTGMTEAFF.

This chain connects TRBV11-3 to TRBJ1-3; possible D gene TRBD1, 6 bases. CDR1 and CDR2 (germline): SGHNT, YENEEA. The CDR3 consists of 14 residues. V lost 2 bases and J lost 4, with 9 bases in between. The CDR3 nucleotides read TGTGCCAGCAGCTTATGGGGGCTGGGAAACACCATATATTTT. The encoded protein is CASSLWGLGNTIYF.

This sequence joins TRBV6-1 and TRBJ1-6, with no clear D. The CDR3 runs 16 residues. V was trimmed by 6 bases and J by 0 bases, leaving 12 bases between them. Looked up from germline, CDR1 is MNHNS and CDR2 is SASEGT. CDR3 amino acids: CASRMTHSSYNSPLHF. CDR3 DNA: TGTGCCAGCAGGATGACCCACAGCTCCTATAATTCACCCCTCCACTTT.

This clone was observed many times. The chain combines TRBV7-9 with TRBJ2-1, with 8 bases that match TRBD1. Losses at the gene ends were 2 bases for V and 0 bases for J; bases not matched to a gene: 3. Germline CDR1 and CDR2: SEHNR and FQNEAQ (reference sequence). This CDR3 contains 16 residues. The chain's CDR3 is CASSLRTGSSYNEQFF. Here the CDR3 DNA reads TGTGCCAGCAGCTTAAGGACAGGGAGCTCCTACAATGAGCAGTTCTTC.

This clone turned up a few times. The V call is TRBV4-1, the J call TRBJ1-2; no reliable D call. V shed 1 base and J shed 7 bases, with 13 bases lying between them. This CDR3 spans 14 amino acids. Germline V gene data show CDR1 as MGHRA and CDR2 as YSYEKL. The CDR3 is CASSQVSGPGGYTF. The CDR3, as DNA: TGCGCCAGCAGCCAAGTAAGCGGCCCTGGTGGCTACACCTTC.

This clone was counted at least ten times. The final CDR3 position lacks the conserved phenylalanine or tryptophan, pointing to a likely read error. The chain uses TRBV24-1 and TRBJ1-2, with 9 bases aligning to TRBD1. The V segment lost 2 bases and the J segment 4 bases; nucleotides outside the gene matches: 7. CDR1 KGHDR and CDR2 SFDVKD come from the germline V gene. CDR3 size: 16 residues. The CDR3: CATSDSTGGGGYGYTL. Written as DNA, the CDR3 is TGTGCCACCAGTGATTCTACAGGGGGCGGGGGCTATGGCTACACCCTC.

This clone was seen at least ten times. The chain is built from TRBV5-4 and TRBJ2-5; D gene uncertain. Germline V gene data show CDR1 as SGHNT and CDR2 as YYREEE (reference sequence). The CDR3 runs to 14 residues. V was cut by 0 bases and J by 3 bases, with 9 bases left in between. CDR3 region: CASSLGHVEETQYF. The CDR3 region has the DNA TGTGCCAGCAGCTTGGGACACGTGGAAGAGACCCAGTACTTC.

This clone was detected a few times. The chain is built from TRBV27 and TRBJ1-6; D is perhaps TRBD1 (5 bases). The CDR3 is made up of 14 amino acids. Trimming left V 3 bases short and J 4 bases short, with 7 bases between. The germline V gene encodes CDR1 MNHEY and CDR2 SMNVEV (reference sequence). The CDR3 DNA is TGTGCCAGCAGTTTGGAGGGGTATAATTCACCCCTCCACTTT. Its protein is CASSLEGYNSPLHF.

Relative to its sample, this clone is medium-sized. This rearrangement joins TRBV30 to TRBJ2-6; D may be TRBD1 (6 bases). Germline CDR1 and CDR2: GTSNPN and SVGIG (reference sequence). V lost 4 bases and J 0 bases, leaving 22 bases between the germline ends. The CDR3 runs to 19 residues. The CDR3, as DNA: TGTGCCTGGAATATAATCCGGGACACACCCTTCTCTGGGGCCAACGTCCTGACTTTC. It is translated as CAWNIIRDTPFSGANVLTF.

This clone is medium-sized (0.01 to 0.1%). The chain joins TRBV12-3 or TRBV12-4 to TRBJ1-4; the match to TRBD1 covers 7 bases. There are 14 residues in the CDR3. Trimming removed 6 bases from V and 5 bases from J; junction bases left unmatched: 6. CDR3 nucleotides: TGTGCCAGCAGGTGGACAGGAGGGAATGAAAAACTGTTTTTT. Residues: CASRWTGGNEKLFF.

V gene TRBV5-1 combines with J gene TRBJ2-7; a weak D match, TRBD1 (5 bases). CDR1 is SGHRS and CDR2 is YFSETQ in the germline V gene. The V and J ends lost 0 bases and 5 bases respectively, with 9 bases between them. The CDR3 is 13 residues long. Written as DNA, the CDR3 is TGCGCCAGCAGCTTGGCCAGGGCAAACGAGCAGTACTTC. Protein: CASSLARANEQYF.

A remark on this clone: The junction differs from germline at one of its ends, possibly a read error. The gene calls are TRBV7-7 and TRBJ2-7; weak D call: TRBD1 (6 bases). The CDR3 has 14 residues. CDR1 is SSHAT and CDR2 is FNYEAQ in the germline V gene (reference sequence). CDR3 bases: TGTGCTAGCAGCAGGGACACCTCATCCTACGAGCAGTACTTC. It translates to CASSRDTSSYEQYF.

The J gene is TRBJ2-2, the V gene TRBV20-1; a weak D match, TRBD2 (6 bases). V lost 6 bases to trimming and J lost 4 bases, with 18 bases between them. The germline V gene encodes CDR1 DFQATT and CDR2 SNEGSKA (reference sequence). The length of the CDR3 is 15 residues. CDR3 sequence (DNA): TGCAGTGCAAACCTGGGGGGAGCGGTCACCGGGGAGCTGTTTTTT. Its translation: CSANLGGAVTGELFF.

This clone was counted ten times or more. The chain employs TRBV15 and TRBJ1-5, with D uncertain. Trimming pared 0 bases from V and 4 bases from J, leaving 7 bases between. From germline, CDR1 is LNHNV and CDR2 YYDKDF (reference sequence). The CDR3 has 14 amino acids. The CDR3 loop reads CATSRDMGNQPQHF. For the CDR3, the DNA is TGTGCCACCAGCAGAGATATGGGAAATCAGCCCCAGCATTTT.

This clone was observed a handful of times. The chain combines TRBV6-2 or TRBV6-3 with TRBJ1-1, with 9 bases matching TRBD1. Germline trimming cut 2 bases from V and 0 bases from J; bases unmatched to any gene: 4. The CDR3 runs to 16 residues. Germline-derived CDR1 and CDR2 are MNHEY and SVGEGT. The CDR3 sequence is CASSYGGTGMNTEAFF. The CDR3 nucleotides are TGTGCCAGCAGTTACGGGGGGACAGGGATGAACACTGAAGCTTTCTTT.

This clone was seen ten or more times. The chain couples TRBV6-4 to TRBJ2-3; D is ambiguous. V was cut by 2 bases and J by 6 bases, with 9 bases left in between. Germline assignment: CDR1 MRHNA and CDR2 SNTAGT. The CDR3 spans 13 residues. The CDR3 loop is CASSDEAADTQYF. The CDR3 DNA is TGTGCCAGCAGTGACGAGGCAGCGGATACGCAGTATTTT.